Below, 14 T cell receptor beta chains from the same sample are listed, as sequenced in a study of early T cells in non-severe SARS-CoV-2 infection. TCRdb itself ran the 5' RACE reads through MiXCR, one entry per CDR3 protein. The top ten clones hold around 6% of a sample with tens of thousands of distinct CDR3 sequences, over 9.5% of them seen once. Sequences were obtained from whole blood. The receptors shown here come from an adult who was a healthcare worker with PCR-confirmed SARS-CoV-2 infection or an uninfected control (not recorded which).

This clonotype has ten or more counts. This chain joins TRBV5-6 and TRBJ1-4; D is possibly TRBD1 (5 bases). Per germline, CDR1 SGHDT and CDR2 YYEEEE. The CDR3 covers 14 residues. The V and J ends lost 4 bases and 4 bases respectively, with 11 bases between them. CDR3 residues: CASSVQGLNEKLFF. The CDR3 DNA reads TGTGCCAGCAGCGTTCAGGGACTTAATGAAAAACTGTTTTTT.

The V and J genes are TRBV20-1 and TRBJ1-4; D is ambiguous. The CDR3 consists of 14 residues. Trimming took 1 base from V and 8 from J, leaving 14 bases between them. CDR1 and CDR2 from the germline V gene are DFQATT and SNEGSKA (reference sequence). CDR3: CSARVVGNREKLFF. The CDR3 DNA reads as TGCAGTGCTAGAGTAGTTGGTAATCGGGAAAAACTGTTTTTT.

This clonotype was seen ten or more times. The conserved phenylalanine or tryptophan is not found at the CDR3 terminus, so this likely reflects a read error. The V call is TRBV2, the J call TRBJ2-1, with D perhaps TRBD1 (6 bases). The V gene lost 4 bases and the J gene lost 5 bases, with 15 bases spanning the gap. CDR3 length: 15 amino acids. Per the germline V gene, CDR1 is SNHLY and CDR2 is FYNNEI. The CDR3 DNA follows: TGTGCCAGCAGTGTCAGAAGACAGGAAAACAATGAGCAGTTCTTG. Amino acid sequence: CASSVRRQENNEQFL.

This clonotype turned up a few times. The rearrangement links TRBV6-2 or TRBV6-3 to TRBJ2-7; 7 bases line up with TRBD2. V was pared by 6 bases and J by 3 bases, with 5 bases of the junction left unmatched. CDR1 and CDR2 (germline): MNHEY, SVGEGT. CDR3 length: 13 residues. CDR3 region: CASRPSGNYEQYF. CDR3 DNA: TGTGCCAGCAGGCCTAGCGGCAACTACGAGCAGTACTTC.

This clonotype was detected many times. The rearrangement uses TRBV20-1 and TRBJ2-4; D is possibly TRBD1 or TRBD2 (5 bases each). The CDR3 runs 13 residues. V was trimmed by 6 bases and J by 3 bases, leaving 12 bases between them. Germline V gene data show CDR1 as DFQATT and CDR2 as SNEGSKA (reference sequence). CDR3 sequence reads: CSASGTFKNIQYF. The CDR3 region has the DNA TGCAGTGCAAGTGGGACGTTCAAAAACATTCAGTACTTC.

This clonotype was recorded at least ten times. The CDR3 region is CASSLGTSGMVDTQYF. The CDR3 DNA reads as TGTGCCAGCAGCTTAGGGACTAGCGGGATGGTTGATACGCAGTATTTT. The chain combines TRBV7-2 with TRBJ2-3; 12 bases line up with TRBD2. The CDR3 contains 16 residues. Germline V gene sequence: CDR1 SGHTA, CDR2 FQGNSA. V lost 1 base and J lost 6; bases outside the gene matches: 5.

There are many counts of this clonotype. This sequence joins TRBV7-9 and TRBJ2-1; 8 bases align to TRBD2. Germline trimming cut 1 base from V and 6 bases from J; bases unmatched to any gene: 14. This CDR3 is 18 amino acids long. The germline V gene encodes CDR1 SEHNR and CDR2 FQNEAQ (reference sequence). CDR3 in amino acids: CASSLVGGWTSKRNEQFF. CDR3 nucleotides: TGTGCCAGCAGCTTAGTTGGCGGTTGGACTAGCAAGCGCAATGAGCAGTTCTTC.

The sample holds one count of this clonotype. The CDR3, as DNA: TGCAGCGTTGAACTAGGACTAGCGGGAGCCGAGCAGTACTTC. This codes for CSVELGLAGAEQYF. The chain carries TRBV29-1 and TRBJ2-7; 13 nucleotides match TRBD2. The CDR3 runs to 14 residues. Trimming cost V 2 bases and J 6 bases; bases outside gene matches: 4. CDR1 SQVTM and CDR2 ANQGSEA come from the germline V gene.

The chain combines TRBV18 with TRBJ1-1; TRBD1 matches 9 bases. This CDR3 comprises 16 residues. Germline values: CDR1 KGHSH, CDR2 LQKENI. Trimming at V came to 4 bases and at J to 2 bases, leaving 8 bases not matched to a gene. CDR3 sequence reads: CASSRNSDRGNTEAFF. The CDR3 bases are TGTGCCAGCTCACGAAATTCGGACAGGGGAAACACTGAAGCTTTCTTT.

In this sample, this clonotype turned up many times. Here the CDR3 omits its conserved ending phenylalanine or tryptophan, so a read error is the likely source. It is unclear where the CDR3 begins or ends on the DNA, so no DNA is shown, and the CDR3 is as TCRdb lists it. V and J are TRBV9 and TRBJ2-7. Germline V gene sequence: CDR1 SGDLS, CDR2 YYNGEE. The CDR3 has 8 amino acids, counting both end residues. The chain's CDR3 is CASSARPA.

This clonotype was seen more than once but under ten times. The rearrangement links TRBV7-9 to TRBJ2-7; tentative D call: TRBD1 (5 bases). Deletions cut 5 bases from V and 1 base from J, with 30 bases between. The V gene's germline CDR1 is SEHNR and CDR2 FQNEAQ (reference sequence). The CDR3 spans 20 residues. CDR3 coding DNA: TGTGCCAGCAGCCAAGGCCTAGGACCGTTGACAGAAGACTTATCCTACGAGCAGTACTTC. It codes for CASSQGLGPLTEDLSYEQYF.

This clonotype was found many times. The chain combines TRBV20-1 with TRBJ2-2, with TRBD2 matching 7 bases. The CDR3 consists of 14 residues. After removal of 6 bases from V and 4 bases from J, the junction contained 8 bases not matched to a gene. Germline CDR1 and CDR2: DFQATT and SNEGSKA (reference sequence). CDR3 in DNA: TGCAGTGCCCCCCAGCGGGACCTCACCGGGGAGCTGTTTTTT. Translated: CSAPQRDLTGELFF.

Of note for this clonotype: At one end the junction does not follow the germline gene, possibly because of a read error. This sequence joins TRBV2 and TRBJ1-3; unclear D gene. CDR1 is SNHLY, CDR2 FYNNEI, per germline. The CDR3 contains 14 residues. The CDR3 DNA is TGTGCCAGCAGTGCCACTTTCTCTGGAAACACCATATATTTC. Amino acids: CASSATFSGNTIYF.

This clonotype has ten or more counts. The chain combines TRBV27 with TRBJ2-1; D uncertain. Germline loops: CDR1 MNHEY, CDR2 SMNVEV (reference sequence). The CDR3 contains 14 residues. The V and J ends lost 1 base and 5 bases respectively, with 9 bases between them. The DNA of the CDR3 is TGTGCCAGCAGTTTATTGCAGGCAAACAATGAGCAGTTCTTC. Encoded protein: CASSLLQANNEQFF.